This T cell receptor beta chain was sequenced during a study of blood T cell repertoires in COVID-19. The overall study: The study drew acute and convalescent COVID-19 samples from the United States, Italy and Spain.

Source study methods: Reference gene primer amplification gave estimated nucleated cell counts. TCRdb's copy holds only in-frame clones and misses some; the assay was immunoSEQ multiplex PCR. V, J and clone size derive from that table, while D and trimming were established from the DNA sequence. The sample contains 30,000 to 35,000 clones, 93% of which appear only once. V lost 2 bases, J lost 3 bases, and 12 bases lay in between. Germline lookup yields CDR1 MNHEY and CDR2 SVGEGT. This CDR3 spans 15 amino acids. This sequence joins TRBV6-2 or TRBV6-3 and TRBJ2-3, with TRBD2 as a possible D gene (6 bases). This receptor was obtained from a human donor in a cohort sampled during active COVID-19. The sequenced material came from peripheral blood. CDR3 nucleotide sequence: TGTGCCAGCAGTTACGCAACTAGCTTAACAGATACGCAGTATTTT. This translates into CASSYATSLTDTQYF.